This T cell receptor beta chain comes out of a study of blood T cell repertoires in COVID-19. Across the whole study: From the United States, Italy and Spain came samples of acute and convalescent COVID-19. Sample material is recorded as cDNA or gDNA derived from T cells, B-cell-depleted T cells, or PBMCs.

Per the study methods: It was from reference gene primer amplification that nucleated cell counts were estimated. The protocol was immunoSEQ multiplex PCR, while the TCRdb copy is restricted to in-frame clones and leaves out a portion. V, J and clone size derive from that table, while D and trimming were established from the DNA sequence. The data contain approximately 230,000 clones, about nine tenths of them singletons. Cohorts were based on clinical histories the participants reported. Germline V lookup: CDR1 SGHTA, CDR2 FQGTGA. After removal of 3 bases from V and 4 bases from J, the junction contained 4 bases not matched to a gene. The CDR3 loop spans 15 amino acids.

The chain employs TRBV7-3 and TRBJ2-1; TRBD2 matches at 9 bases. The source of this sequence is a man between 18 and 35 years old who had recovered from COVID-19. Sequencing was carried out using PBMCs or T cells enriched from blood (not recorded which). The CDR3 nucleotides are TGTGCCAGCAGCTTGGGACTAGCTAAGTACAATGAGCAGTTCTTC. Translation: CASSLGLAKYNEQFF.